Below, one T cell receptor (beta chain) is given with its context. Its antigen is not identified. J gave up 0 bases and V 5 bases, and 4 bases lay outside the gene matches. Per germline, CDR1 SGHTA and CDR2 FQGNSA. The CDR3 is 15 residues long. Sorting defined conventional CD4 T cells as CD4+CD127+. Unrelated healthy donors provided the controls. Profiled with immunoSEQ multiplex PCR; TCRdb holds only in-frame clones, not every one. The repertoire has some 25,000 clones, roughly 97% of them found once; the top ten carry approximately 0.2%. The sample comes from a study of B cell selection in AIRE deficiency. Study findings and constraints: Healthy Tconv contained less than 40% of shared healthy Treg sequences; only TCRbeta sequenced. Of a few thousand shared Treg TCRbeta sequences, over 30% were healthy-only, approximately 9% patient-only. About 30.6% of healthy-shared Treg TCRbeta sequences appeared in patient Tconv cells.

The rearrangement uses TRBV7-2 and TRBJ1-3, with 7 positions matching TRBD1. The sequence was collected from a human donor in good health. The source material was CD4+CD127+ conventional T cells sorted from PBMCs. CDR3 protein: CASSATGASGNTIYF. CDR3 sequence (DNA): TGTGCCAGCAGCGCCACAGGGGCCTCTGGAAACACCATATATTTT. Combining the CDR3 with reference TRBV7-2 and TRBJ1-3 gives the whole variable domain GAGVSQSPSNKVTEKGKDVELRCDPISGHTALYWYRQSLGQGLEFLIYFQGNSAPDKSGLPSDRFSAERTGGSVSTLTIQRTQQEDSAVYLCASSATGASGNTIYFGEGSWLTVV.